This TCR beta chain is drawn from a study of a mutant IDH1 vaccine in newly diagnosed glioma. As to time point: week 5, during vaccination. The vaccine gave 300 ug of a 20-mer mutant IDH1 peptide subcutaneously per dose. Clones were read by immunoSEQ multiplex PCR, and TCRdb kept only the in-frame ones, dropping some. Of 35,000 or so clones in the sample, approximately 83% are singletons; the top ten hold about 24%. As regards this clone: Its target is unknown.

Sequenced material: PBMCs, taken from a glioma patient whose treatment included an IDH1 peptide vaccine. This sequence originates from a man in his thirties or forties with glioma.

In DNA form, the CDR3 reads TGTGCCAGCAGCGCCCCACTAGCGGGGGGTCGGGATGAGCAGTTCTTC. Encoded protein: CASSAPLAGGRDEQFF. This chain joins TRBV7-9 and TRBJ2-1, with 12 bases aligning to TRBD2. The CDR3 has 16 residues. The trim removed 5 bases at V and 8 bases at J, leaving 10 bases unmatched. Germline CDR1 SEHNR, CDR2 FQNEAQ (reference sequence). Full variable domain (outside the CDR3, taken from reference TRBV7-9 and TRBJ2-1): DTGVSQNPRHKITKRGQNVTFRCDPISEHNRLYWYRQTLGQGPEFLTYFQNEAQLEKSRLLSDRFSAERPKGSFSTLEIQRTEQGDSAMYLCASSAPLAGGRDEQFFGPGTRLTVL.